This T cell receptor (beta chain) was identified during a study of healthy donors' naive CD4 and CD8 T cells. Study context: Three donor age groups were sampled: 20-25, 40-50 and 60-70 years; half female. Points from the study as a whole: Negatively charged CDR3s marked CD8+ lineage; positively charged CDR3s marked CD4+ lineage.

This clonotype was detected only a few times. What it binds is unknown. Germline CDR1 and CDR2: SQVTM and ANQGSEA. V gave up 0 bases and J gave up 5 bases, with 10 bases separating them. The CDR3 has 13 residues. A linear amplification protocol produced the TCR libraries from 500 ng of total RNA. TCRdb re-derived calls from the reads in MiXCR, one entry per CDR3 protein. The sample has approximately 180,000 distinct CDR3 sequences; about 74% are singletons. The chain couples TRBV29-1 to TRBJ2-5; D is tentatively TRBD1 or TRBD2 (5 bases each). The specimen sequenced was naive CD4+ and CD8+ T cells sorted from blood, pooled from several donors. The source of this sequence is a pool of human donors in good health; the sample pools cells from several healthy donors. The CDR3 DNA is TGCAGCGTTGAAGAAGGCAGGGAGGAGACCCAGTACTTC. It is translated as CSVEEGREETQYF.